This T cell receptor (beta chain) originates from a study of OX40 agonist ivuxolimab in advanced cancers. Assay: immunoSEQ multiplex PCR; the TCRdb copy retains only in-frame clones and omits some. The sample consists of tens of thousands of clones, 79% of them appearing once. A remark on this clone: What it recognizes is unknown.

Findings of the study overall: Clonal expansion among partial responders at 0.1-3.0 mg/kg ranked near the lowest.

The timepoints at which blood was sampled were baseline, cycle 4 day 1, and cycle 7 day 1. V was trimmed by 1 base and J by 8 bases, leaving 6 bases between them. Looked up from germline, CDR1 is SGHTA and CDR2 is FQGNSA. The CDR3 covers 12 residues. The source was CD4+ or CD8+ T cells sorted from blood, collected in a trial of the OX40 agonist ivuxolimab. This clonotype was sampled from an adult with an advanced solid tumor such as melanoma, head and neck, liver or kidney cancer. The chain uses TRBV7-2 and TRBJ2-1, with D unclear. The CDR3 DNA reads TGTGCCAGCAGCTTAGGATTGGATGAGCAGTTCTTC. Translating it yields CASSLGLDEQFF.